These T cell receptor beta chains were read from a single sample in a study of shared clonotypes between healthy human individuals. Only in-frame clones appear in the TCRdb table, and some are missing; sequencing was by immunoSEQ multiplex PCR. The data contain about 700,000 clones, 90% to 95% of them singletons. The sequenced material came from naive CD8+ T cells sorted from blood. The receptors here all came from a man aged 25 to 40 in good health. Each CDR3 is given without its conserved first and last residue. Each record gives: CDR3 protein, CDR3 length, J gene, V gene.

cdr3_aa: ASSQGGGNTIY
cdr3_length: 11
j_call: TRBJ1-3
v_call: TRBV5-1

cdr3_aa: ASSQRGSGANVLT
cdr3_length: 13
j_call: TRBJ2-6
v_call: TRBV28

cdr3_aa: ASSRPGQGPGGELF
cdr3_length: 14
j_call: TRBJ2-2
v_call: TRBV7-9

cdr3_aa: ASSLQGTYNEQF
cdr3_length: 12
j_call: TRBJ2-1
v_call: TRBV28

cdr3_aa: ASGFGLEDNEQF
cdr3_length: 12
j_call: TRBJ2-1
v_call: TRBV9

cdr3_aa: ASSQEGRTGTGNTIY
cdr3_length: 15
j_call: TRBJ1-3
v_call: TRBV4-2

cdr3_aa: SVVLTNEQF
cdr3_length: 9
j_call: TRBJ2-1
v_call: TRBV29-1

cdr3_aa: ASSAGTSGRNEQF
cdr3_length: 13
j_call: TRBJ2-1
v_call: TRBV9

cdr3_aa: ASSLVGLTNEKLF
cdr3_length: 13
j_call: TRBJ1-4
v_call: TRBV5-6

cdr3_aa: ASSQGVNSNQPQH
cdr3_length: 13
j_call: TRBJ1-5
v_call: TRBV7-8

cdr3_aa: ASSSPTGGNEQF
cdr3_length: 12
j_call: TRBJ2-1
v_call: TRBV7-9

cdr3_aa: ASSESAGAEQF
cdr3_length: 11
j_call: TRBJ2-1
v_call: TRBV10-2

cdr3_aa: ASSLVRGQETQY
cdr3_length: 12
j_call: TRBJ2-5
v_call: TRBV28

cdr3_aa: ASSLREVDNEQF
cdr3_length: 12
j_call: TRBJ2-1
v_call: TRBV27

cdr3_aa: ASSPTGQWNQPQH
cdr3_length: 13
j_call: TRBJ1-5
v_call: TRBV18

cdr3_aa: ASSDAGTGYYEQY
cdr3_length: 13
j_call: TRBJ2-7
v_call: TRBV25-1

cdr3_aa: ASSLVIQGWNLETQY
cdr3_length: 15
j_call: TRBJ2-5
v_call: TRBV7-9

cdr3_aa: ASSFEQETQY
cdr3_length: 10
j_call: TRBJ2-5
v_call: TRBV11-1

cdr3_aa: ASSAGQTPLEQY
cdr3_length: 12
j_call: TRBJ2-7
v_call: TRBV7-9

cdr3_aa: ASSGTNYGYT
cdr3_length: 10
j_call: TRBJ1-2
v_call: TRBV2

cdr3_aa: ASSFWILQQEQY
cdr3_length: 12
j_call: TRBJ2-7
v_call: TRBV7-9

cdr3_aa: ASSARDREGEQY
cdr3_length: 12
j_call: TRBJ2-7
v_call: TRBV7-9

cdr3_aa: ASSENPGQGDDTQY
cdr3_length: 14
j_call: TRBJ2-3
v_call: TRBV10-1

cdr3_aa: ASSVDQGIGAEAF
cdr3_length: 13
j_call: TRBJ1-1
v_call: TRBV27

cdr3_aa: ASSQELGLKSYEQY
cdr3_length: 14
j_call: TRBJ2-7
v_call: TRBV4-1

cdr3_aa: ASSLSLGGTEYEKLF
cdr3_length: 15
j_call: TRBJ1-4
v_call: TRBV13

cdr3_aa: ASSPGTTDTGELF
cdr3_length: 13
j_call: TRBJ2-2
v_call: TRBV9

cdr3_aa: ASSQEGGYGYT
cdr3_length: 11
j_call: TRBJ1-2
v_call: TRBV4-1

cdr3_aa: ATSPQPRPLYEQY
cdr3_length: 13
j_call: TRBJ2-7
v_call: TRBV15

cdr3_aa: ASSSPGTVNIQY
cdr3_length: 12
j_call: TRBJ2-4
v_call: TRBV7-3

cdr3_aa: SVDGTDSYEQY
cdr3_length: 11
j_call: TRBJ2-7
v_call: TRBV29-1

cdr3_aa: ARVGGTPPNEQY
cdr3_length: 12
j_call: TRBJ2-7
v_call: TRBV19